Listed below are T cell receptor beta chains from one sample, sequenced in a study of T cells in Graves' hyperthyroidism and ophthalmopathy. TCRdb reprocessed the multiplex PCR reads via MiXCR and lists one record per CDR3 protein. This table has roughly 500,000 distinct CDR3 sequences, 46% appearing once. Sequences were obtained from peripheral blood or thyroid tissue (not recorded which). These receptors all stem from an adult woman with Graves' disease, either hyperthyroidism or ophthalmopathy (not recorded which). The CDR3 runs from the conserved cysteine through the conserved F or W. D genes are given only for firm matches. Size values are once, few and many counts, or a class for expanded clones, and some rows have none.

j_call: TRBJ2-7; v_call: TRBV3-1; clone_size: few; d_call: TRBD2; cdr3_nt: TGTGCCAGCAGCCAACCGGGACTAGTCTACGAGCAGTACTTC; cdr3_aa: CASSQPGLVYEQYF
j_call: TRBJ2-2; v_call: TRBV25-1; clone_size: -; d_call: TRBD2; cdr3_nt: TGTGCCAGCAGCGAGGGACTAGTGTACACCGGGGAGCTGTTTTTT; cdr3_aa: CASSEGLVYTGELFF
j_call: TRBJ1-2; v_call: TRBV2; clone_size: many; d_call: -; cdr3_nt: TGTGCCAGCAGTGTAGCAAGTAGGGGCCCTAACTATGGCTACACCTTC; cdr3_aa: CASSVASRGPNYGYTF
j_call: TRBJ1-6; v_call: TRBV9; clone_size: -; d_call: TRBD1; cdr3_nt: TGTGCCAGCAGCGTGGGACAGGGCTCTAATTCACCCCTCCACTTT; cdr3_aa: CASSVGQGSNSPLHF
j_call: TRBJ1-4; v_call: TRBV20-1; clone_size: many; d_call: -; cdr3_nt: TGCAGTGCTCCAGACGTAACGGGTAATGAAAAACTGTTTTTT; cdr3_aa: CSAPDVTGNEKLFF
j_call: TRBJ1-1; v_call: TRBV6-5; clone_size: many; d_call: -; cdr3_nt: TGTGCCAGCAGCTGGGGGGGGGGCGCGGTCACTGAAGCTTTCTTT; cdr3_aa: CASSWGGGAVTEAFF
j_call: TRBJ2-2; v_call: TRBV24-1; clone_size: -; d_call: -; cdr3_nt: TGTGCCACCAGCAGGAGCACCGGGGAGCTGTTTTTT; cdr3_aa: CATSRSTGELFF
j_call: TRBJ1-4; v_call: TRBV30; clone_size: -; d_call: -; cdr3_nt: TGTGCCTGGGACCAGCAGGGGAATGAAAAACTGTTTTTT; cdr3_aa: CAWDQQGNEKLFF
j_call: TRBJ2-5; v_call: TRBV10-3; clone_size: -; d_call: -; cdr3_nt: TGTGCCATCAGTCGGTTGTATAGCAATCAGCCCCAGTACTTC; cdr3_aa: CAISRLYSNQPQYF
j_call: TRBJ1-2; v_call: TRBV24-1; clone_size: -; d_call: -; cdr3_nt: TGTGCCACCCGACAGGAGAAATATGGCTACACCTTC; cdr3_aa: CATRQEKYGYTF
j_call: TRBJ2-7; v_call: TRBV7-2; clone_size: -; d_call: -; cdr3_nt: TGTGCCAGCAGCCTGGACTCCGAGCAGTACTTC; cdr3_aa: CASSLDSEQYF
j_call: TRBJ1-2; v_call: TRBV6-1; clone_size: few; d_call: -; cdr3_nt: TGTGCCATCAGAGGCAGTAATAACTATGGCTACACCTTC; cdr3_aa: CAIRGSNNYGYTF
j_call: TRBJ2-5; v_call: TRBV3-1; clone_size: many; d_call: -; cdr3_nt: TGTGCCAGCAGCCAAGTGGGGACCCAGTACTTC; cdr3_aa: CASSQVGTQYF
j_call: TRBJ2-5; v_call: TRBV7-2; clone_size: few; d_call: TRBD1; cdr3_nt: TGTGCCAGCAGCTTAGACAGGGGGACCCAGTACTTC; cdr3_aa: CASSLDRGTQYF
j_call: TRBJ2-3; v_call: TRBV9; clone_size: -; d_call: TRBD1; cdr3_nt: TGCGCCAGCAGCTTGGAGGACAGGGCAGATACGCAGTATTTT; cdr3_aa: CASSLEDRADTQYF
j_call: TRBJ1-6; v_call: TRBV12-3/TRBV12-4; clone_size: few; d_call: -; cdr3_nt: TGTGCCAGCAGTGTGGACAGAAATTCACCCCTCCACTTT; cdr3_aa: CASSVDRNSPLHF
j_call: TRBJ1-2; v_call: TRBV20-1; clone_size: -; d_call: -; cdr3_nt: TGCAGTGCTAGAGGGCAGGGAACTTTCTATGGCTACACCTTC; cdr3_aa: CSARGQGTFYGYTF
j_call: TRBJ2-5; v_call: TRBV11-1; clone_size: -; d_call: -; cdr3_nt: TGTGCCAGCACTCCCTCCGGGACACAACACGCAGAGACCCAGTACTTC; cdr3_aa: CASTPSGTQHAETQYF
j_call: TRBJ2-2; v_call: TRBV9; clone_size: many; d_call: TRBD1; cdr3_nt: TGTGCCAGCAGCGGAGGGACAGCAAAAACCGGGGAGCTGTTTTTT; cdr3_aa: CASSGGTAKTGELFF
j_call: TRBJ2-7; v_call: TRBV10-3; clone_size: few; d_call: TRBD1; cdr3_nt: TGTGCCATCGGGACAGGGGGCTACGAGCAGTACTTC; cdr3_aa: CAIGTGGYEQYF
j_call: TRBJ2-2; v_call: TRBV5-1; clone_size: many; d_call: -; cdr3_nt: TGCGCCAGCAGCTTGAGAGGGATCGGGGAGCTGTTTTTT; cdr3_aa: CASSLRGIGELFF
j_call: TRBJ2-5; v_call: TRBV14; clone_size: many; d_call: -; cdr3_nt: TGTGCCAGCAGCCACCAAGAGGGGGTTTGGGCCCAAGAGACCCAGTACTTC; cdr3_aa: CASSHQEGVWAQETQYF
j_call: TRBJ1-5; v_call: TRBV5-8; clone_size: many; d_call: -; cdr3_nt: TGTGCCAGCAGCTTTGGCAGGGATCAGCCCCAGCATTTT; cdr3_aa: CASSFGRDQPQHF
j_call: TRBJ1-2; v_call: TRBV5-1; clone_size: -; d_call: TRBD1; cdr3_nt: TGCGCCAGCAGCCCAGGGGGCCGCAGCTATGGCTACACCTTC; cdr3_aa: CASSPGGRSYGYTF
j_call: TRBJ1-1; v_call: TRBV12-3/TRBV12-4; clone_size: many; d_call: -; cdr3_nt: TGTGCCAGCAGCTTCTCCAGCTCCCGGGCTTTCTTT; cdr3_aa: CASSFSSSRAFF
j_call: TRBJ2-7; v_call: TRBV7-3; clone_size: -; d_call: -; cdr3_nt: TGTGCCAGCAGCTCGCAGGGAGGAGCCTACGAGCAGTACTTC; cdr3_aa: CASSSQGGAYEQYF
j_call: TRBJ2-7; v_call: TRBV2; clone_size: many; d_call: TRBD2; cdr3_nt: TGTGCCAGCAGATGGACTAGCGACTCCTACGAGCAGTACTTC; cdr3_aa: CASRWTSDSYEQYF
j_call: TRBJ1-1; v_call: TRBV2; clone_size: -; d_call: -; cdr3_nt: TGTGCCAGCACCATGTCTGGGTCTAGGAACACTGAAGCTTTCTTT; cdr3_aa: CASTMSGSRNTEAFF
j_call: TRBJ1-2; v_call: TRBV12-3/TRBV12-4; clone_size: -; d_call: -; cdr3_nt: TGTGCCAGCAGTTTAATGGCTAACTATGGCTACACCTTC; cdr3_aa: CASSLMANYGYTF
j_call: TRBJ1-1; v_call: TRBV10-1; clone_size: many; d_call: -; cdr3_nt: TGCGCCAGCGCTCCGGCCAGAACTGACGAAGCTTTCTTT; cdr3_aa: CASAPARTDEAFF
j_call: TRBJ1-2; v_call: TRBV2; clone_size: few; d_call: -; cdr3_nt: TGTGCCAGCAGTGAGAAGGTGTTTGGCTACACCTTC; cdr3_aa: CASSEKVFGYTF
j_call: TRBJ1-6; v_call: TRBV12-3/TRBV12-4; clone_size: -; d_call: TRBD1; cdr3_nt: TGTGCCAGCAGGGAACAGGGGGCCCTTAATCAGCCCCTCCACTTT; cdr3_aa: CASREQGALNQPLHF
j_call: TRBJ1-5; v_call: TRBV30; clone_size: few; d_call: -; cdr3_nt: TGTGCCTGGAGTGTCTTACGTGATCAGCCCCAGCATTTT; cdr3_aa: CAWSVLRDQPQHF
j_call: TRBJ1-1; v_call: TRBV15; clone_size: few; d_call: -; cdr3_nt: TGTGCCACCAGCAGAACAGGGAGGGTAGGGACTGAAGCTTTCTTT; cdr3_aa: CATSRTGRVGTEAFF
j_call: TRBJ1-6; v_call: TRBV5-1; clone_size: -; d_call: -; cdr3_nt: TGCGCCAGCAGCTTGGAGGGAGGCCAGAGCTCCTATAATTCACCCCTCCACTTT; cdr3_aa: CASSLEGGQSSYNSPLHF
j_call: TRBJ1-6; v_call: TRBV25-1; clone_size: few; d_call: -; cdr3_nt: TGTGCCACCGAGGACACTCCTGATTCACCCCTCCACTTT; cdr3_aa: CATEDTPDSPLHF
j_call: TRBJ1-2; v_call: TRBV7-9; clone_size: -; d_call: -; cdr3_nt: TGTGCCAGCAGTCCTACGTTTGGGGGAAGTTGGGGCTACACCTTC; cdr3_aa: CASSPTFGGSWGYTF
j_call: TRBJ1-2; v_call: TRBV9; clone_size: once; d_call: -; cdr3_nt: TGTGCCAGCAGCCTGGGGCGGTATGGCTACACCTTC; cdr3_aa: CASSLGRYGYTF
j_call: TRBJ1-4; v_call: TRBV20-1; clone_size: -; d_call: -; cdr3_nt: TGCAGTGCTAGAGACCGACGTAATGAAAAACTGTTTTTT; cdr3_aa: CSARDRRNEKLFF
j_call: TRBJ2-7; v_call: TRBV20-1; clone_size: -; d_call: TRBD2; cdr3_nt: TGCAGTGCTAGTCTAGCGGGAGGGCGTAATGAGCAGTACTTC; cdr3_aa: CSASLAGGRNEQYF
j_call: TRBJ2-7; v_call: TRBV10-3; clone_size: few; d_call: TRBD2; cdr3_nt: TGTGCCATCCGAGCGGGAGGGCCATTTGAGCAGTACTTC; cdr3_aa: CAIRAGGPFEQYF
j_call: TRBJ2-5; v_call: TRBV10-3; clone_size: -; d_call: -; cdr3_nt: TGTGCCATCAGTGAGTGGGTGGGTAGAGAGACCCAGTACTTC; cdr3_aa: CAISEWVGRETQYF
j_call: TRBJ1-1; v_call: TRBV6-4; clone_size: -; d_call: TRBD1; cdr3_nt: TGTGCCAGCAGTGCGCACGACAGGGGCGAATACACTGAAGCTTTCTTT; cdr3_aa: CASSAHDRGEYTEAFF
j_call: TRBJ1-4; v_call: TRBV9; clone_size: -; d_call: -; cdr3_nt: TGTGCCAGCAGCCAAGGATTGACAGGTGAAAAACTGTTTTTT; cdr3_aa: CASSQGLTGEKLFF
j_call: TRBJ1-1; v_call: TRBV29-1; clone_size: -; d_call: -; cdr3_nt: TGCAGCGTTACGGACATGACTGAAGCTTTCTTT; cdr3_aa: CSVTDMTEAFF